This TCR beta chain was profiled in a study of blood T cell repertoires in COVID-19. Study-level information: Acute and convalescent COVID-19 specimens originated in the United States, Italy and Spain. T cells, B-cell-depleted T cells, or PBMCs supplied cDNA or gDNA.

Original data processing: Estimated nucleated cell counts came from reference gene primer amplification. Clones were read by immunoSEQ multiplex PCR, and TCRdb kept only the in-frame ones, dropping some. That table furnishes V, J and clone size, whereas the DNA furnished D and trimming. Among about 77,000 clones listed, 80% were seen once. The CDR3 consists of 15 residues. V was trimmed by 2 bases and J by 1 base, leaving 11 bases between them. Per germline, CDR1 KGHSH and CDR2 LQKENI. The receptor was isolated from a woman in her 70s with acute or convalescent COVID-19. V gene TRBV18 combines with J gene TRBJ1-1; TRBD1 is a possible D gene (5 bases). What was sequenced was peripheral blood. Written as DNA, the CDR3 is TGTGCCAGCTCACCAGATTATCAGGGGAACACTGAAGCTTTCTTT. Amino acids: CASSPDYQGNTEAFF.